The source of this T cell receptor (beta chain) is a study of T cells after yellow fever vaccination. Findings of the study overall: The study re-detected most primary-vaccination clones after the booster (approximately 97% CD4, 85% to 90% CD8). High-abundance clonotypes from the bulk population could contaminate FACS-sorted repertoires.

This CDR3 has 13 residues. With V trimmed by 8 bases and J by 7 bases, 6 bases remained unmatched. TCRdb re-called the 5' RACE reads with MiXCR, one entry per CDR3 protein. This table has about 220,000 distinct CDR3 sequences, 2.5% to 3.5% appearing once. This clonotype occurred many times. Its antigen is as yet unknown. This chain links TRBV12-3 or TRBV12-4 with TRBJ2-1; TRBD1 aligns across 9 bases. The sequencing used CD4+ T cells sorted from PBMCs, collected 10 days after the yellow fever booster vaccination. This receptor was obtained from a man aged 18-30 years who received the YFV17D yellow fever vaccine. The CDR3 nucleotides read TGTGCCAGCTCCGACAGGGGGGTGAATGAGCAGTTCTTC. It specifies CASSDRGVNEQFF.